This TCR beta chain was obtained from a study of cytomegalovirus exposure and HLA in healthy donors (dated by TCRdb to about 2017). General notes on the study: According to an earlier analysis of several hundred of the donors, about 179 million T cells yielded roughly 110 million unique TCR beta sequences and 250 to 350 Gb of sequence data. Roughly 300 gigabases of sequencing data and 70 million to 100 million unique TCR sequences were included in an early release covering about 600 HLA-typed donors. Among the approximately 400 genotyped donors, around 81% belonged to the genetic ancestry cluster associated with self-reported Caucasian donors. The study aimed to test whether signatures of past pathogen exposure could be identified by cataloging public T cell receptors. The study profiled the T cell repertoires of hundreds of subjects by immunosequencing and related them to cytomegalovirus serostatus. In addition to the first cohort of around 670 subjects, a separate validation cohort of 120 different subjects was used. To predict cytomegalovirus infection status, the study brought together high-throughput TCR immunosequencing, statistical association of individual TCRs with disease status, and machine learning. To study patterns of TCR occurrence, a later analysis re-analyzed previously published TCR beta repertoires from several hundred donors and added high-resolution HLA genotyping. In the later analysis, no new phenotypic data were used to find candidate immune exposures; instead, reliance was placed on TCR beta sequences and their occurrence across donors. An earlier analysis of a few hundred of the donors applied high-throughput TCR beta sequencing to assess whether each TCR beta V gene segment acted as functional or pseudogenic. Donor age, sex, ethnicity and CMV serostatus were collected together with the repertoire data. Genome-wide SNP genotypes for about three fifths of the roughly 700 donors were used in a later genetic analysis, which treated that subset as a discovery cohort. All discovery cohort repertoires had been generated using a single sequencing platform. Both class I and class II loci were covered by HLA typing, at four-digit resolution. The number of donors typed differed by locus, with about 629-640 for A, B, C, DRB1 and DQB1, around 500 for DQA1, 606 for DPA1, and 450 to 480 for DPB1. Four or five DR-DQ haplotypes were treated as single units for association and clustering because of strong linkage in the cohort. Among some 400 genotyped donors of the cohort, an average of around 250,000 unique TCR beta nucleotide sequences was sequenced per donor, of which roughly 17% were non-productive.

From the cysteine through the phenylalanine, the CDR3 covers 10 amino acids. Only CDR3 DNA remains: 30 bases, in frame from the first base. V is cut by 5 bases and J by 7 bases, and the space between the germline ends is 8 bases. CDR1 DFQATT and CDR2 SNEGSKA are derived from the germline V gene (reference sequence). The protocol used for the library was the immunoSEQ multiplex PCR assay. A mixture of 60 forward primers for TCR Vbeta segments and 13 reverse primers for TCR Jbeta segments was used in the multiplex PCR. The CDR3 region of rearranged TCR beta genes was amplified from genomic DNA by a multiplex PCR assay. Amplified TCR beta libraries were sequenced as 87-base-pair reads on the Illumina HiSeq System. Turning to the authors' computational methods: A later analysis counted some 74 million unique TCR beta chains across the 666 repertoires, and about 10 million of these chains were shared by at least two donors. Raw reads were error-corrected and collapsed into unique sequences with a nearest-neighbor algorithm that merged closely related sequences to remove PCR and sequencing errors. V, D and J gene segments were assigned by aligning CDR3 sequences to IMGT reference sequences. For a sequence to be retained, a match of at least six nucleotides to both a V gene segment and a J gene segment was required. A rearrangement was called productive if the CDR3 had no stop codons and remained in frame with V and J, and every other rearrangement was called non-productive. CDR3 was defined according to IMGT convention as the region running from the second conserved V-encoded cysteine to the conserved J-encoded phenylalanine. The earlier analysis of 587 of the donors excluded any sequence lacking an unambiguous match to a single V gene segment. In an earlier analysis of approximately 550 of the donors, V segments were called functional above 56.7% productive rearrangements and were called segregating when the between-donor standard deviation exceeded 5%. To diagnose cytomegalovirus status from the catalog of TCR beta chain sequences, a statistical classification framework was built. In a later analysis, V and J genes were assigned by comparing TCR nucleotide sequences against IMGT/GENE-DB human TR gene sequences. The TCRdist pipeline was used in a later analysis to assign CDR3 sequences and most-parsimonious VDJ recombination scenarios. A later analysis defined each TCR beta chain by its CDR3 amino acid sequence plus V-gene family, and excluded reads lacking a unique V-gene family. In a later analysis, around 650 highly shared, low-generation-probability nucleotide sequences were removed to address suspected cross-contamination and a sequencing artifact. A later analysis calculated a clonal expansion index for each public chain from normalized within-repertoire ranks of inferred template counts. A later analysis computed generation probabilities with a VDJ recombination model fitted to out-of-frame rearrangements, and checked the results against IGoR. Hypergeometric tests were used in a later analysis to score TCR-TCR, TCR-HLA and TCR-CMV co-occurrence, with a repertoire-size bias correction applied to the TCR pairs. False discovery rates were estimated in a later analysis by permuting HLA or CMV assignments 20 times. In a later analysis, co-occurring TCRs were grouped using DBSCAN, with TCRdist sequence similarity added in when clustering inside HLA-allele-positive subsets. For co-occurrence clustering, repertoires with fewer than 30,000 or more than 120,000 public chains were excluded, along with a handful of repertoires with anomalous nucleotide sharing. TCRdb carries this immuneACCESS record with in-frame sequences only. Its versions omit some clonotypes, under half of them owing to an unresolved V gene in the studies checked, with the rest unexplained. Clone size and the V and J calls come from that table; the DNA yielded D and trimming. For this sample the table gives about 120,000 clones, of which over 60% were detected only once. The ten largest clonotypes hold 2.7% of the sample.

What the research found in general, with its limitations: The only immune exposure information available for the cohort was CMV serostatus. Most TCR sequences were seen in very few donors, while some public TCRs were found in many individuals. A later analysis found that TCR association rates varied across HLA loci, with DRB1 alleles showing the most associated TCRs and HLA-C alleles the fewest. A few of the identified cytomegalovirus-associated TCR beta chains were confirmed in vitro to be specific for cytomegalovirus antigens. Because HLA typing was missing for some donors at each locus, association tests included only the typed subset. Cytomegalovirus status was reported to be diagnosed by the classifier with high specificity and sensitivity in both the original and validation cohorts. In a later analysis, HLA-associated TCR beta chains showed more clonal expansion and lower generation probabilities than non-associated chains that were equally common. Because counts were too low, roughly 17 rarely observed V segments, including chromosome 9 orphons, were left out of the earlier analysis of some 600 of the donors. A cluster of highly shared sequence variants was judged likely to represent a technical artifact of the sequencing pipeline. Compared with the 666-donor mean, donors in an Asian-associated ancestry cluster had fewer N-insertions in productive TCRs, according to a later genetic analysis. The study listed 164 TCR beta chains as associated with cytomegalovirus. At a false discovery rate of 0.05, a later analysis linked approximately 18,000 TCR beta sequences to specific HLA alleles. Several of the top co-occurrence clusters appeared to be linked to parvovirus B19, influenza, CMV and Epstein-Barr virus, according to a later analysis. Correlated functional status among segregating V segments might reflect linkage disequilibrium, but an unknown experimental factor could not be ruled out. An earlier analysis of approximately 500 of the donors showed that most TCR beta V segments appeared in productive rearrangements either about 87% or about 30% of the time, which broadly matched IMGT annotations. Because the 87-base-pair reads could not distinguish some IMGT-functional V segments, including TRBV6-2 and TRBV6-3, those segments were excluded. A further reported finding was that TCR beta sequences accurately predicted the HLA-A and HLA-B alleles for most subjects in the first cohort. V-gene and J-gene trimming of TCR beta chains was associated with a missense DCLRE1C variant in a later genetic analysis, and the association was replicated in an independent cohort. A later analysis found that most CMV-associated TCR beta chains appeared HLA-restricted, with HLA associations seemingly driven largely by CMV exposure. It was suggested by the authors that the approach could potentially be generalized to other disease states and immunological phenotypes. When HLA alleles, especially DR and DQ, strongly co-occurred, attributing TCR associations to individual alleles was difficult. In this cohort, only TCR beta chains were sequenced, and detectable features were limited by the absence of alpha or paired-chain data. Roughly uniform sequencing depth across donors was assumed in presence/absence analyses, although this assumption may not hold.

The cohort was made up of 666 healthy bone marrow donors. At the time of sampling, every cohort member was nominally healthy, though immune exposures that went unrecorded were likely present. The donor was CMV seropositive and belonged to the group of 250 to 300 seropositive cohort members. A peripheral blood sample was provided by each donor, and peripheral blood mononuclear cells were used for TCR beta sequencing. The Qiagen DNeasy Blood Extraction Kit was used to extract genomic DNA from the blood cell samples. Worth noting for this clone: The antigen this receptor binds is unknown. It has no much larger one-base neighbor in the sample; base qualities were not kept.

The TCR sequence derives from a middle-aged woman in good health and CMV-seropositive. Recombination joined TRBV20-1 with TRBJ2-5; the D gene is perhaps TRBD2, from 5 matching bases. The material sequenced was PBMCs. The sequenced DNA is TGCAGTGCTCGAGGAGGGACCCAGTACTTC. The resulting protein is CSARGGTQYF.